Listed here are 31 T cell receptor beta chains from one sample, sequenced in a study of identical twins. TCRdb analysed the 5' RACE reads with MiXCR anew, one entry per CDR3 protein. The sample has roughly 1.6 million distinct CDR3 sequences, about 30% seen once; the top ten hold approximately 0.29%. The sample was cord blood. These receptor sequences come from a newborn girl in good health.

V gene TRBV20-1 combines with J gene TRBJ2-3; 8 nucleotides agree with TRBD1. V was clipped by 8 bases and J by 1 base; unmatched bases: 2. The CDR3 is made up of 12 amino acids. The germline gives CDR1 DFQATT, CDR2 SNEGSKA (reference sequence). In DNA, the CDR3 is TGCAGTCCGGGACAGGGCACAGATACGCAGTATTTT. It is translated as CSPGQGTDTQYF.

This sequence joins TRBV20-1 and TRBJ2-7, with D perhaps matching TRBD1 (6 bases). The J call may be incorrect, as the DNA end agrees better with TRBJ2-5. Looked up from germline, CDR1 is DFQATT and CDR2 is SNEGSKA (reference sequence). This CDR3 spans 14 amino acids. The CDR3 loop reads CSAIRGNPRETQYF. The DNA of the CDR3 is TGCAGTGCTATTAGGGGGAATCCACGAGAGACCCAGTACTTC.

This clonotype turned up a few times. The V call is TRBV12-3 or TRBV12-4, the J call TRBJ1-1, with D unclear. The CDR3 length is 13 residues. The V end was cut by 1 base, the J end by 3 bases, with 6 bases between. The CDR3 bases are TGTGCCAGCAGTTTAGTTCTCCACACTGAAGCTTTCTTT. Translated, it gives CASSLVLHTEAFF.

The CDR3 DNA sequence: TGTGCCAGCAGCGGAGCGGGAGGGCCCCCTCACAGCTCCTACAATGAGCAGTTCTTC. Translated, it gives CASSGAGGPPHSSYNEQFF. This rearrangement joins TRBV21-1 to TRBJ2-1; the table names TRBD2, a call not compared with the DNA. TRBV21-1 is labeled a pseudogene. This CDR3 region has 19 residues.

Note on this clonotype: Mismatch with germline at one junction end may stem from a read error. V gene TRBV7-9 combines with J gene TRBJ1-1; 9 nucleotides agree with TRBD1. The length of the CDR3 is 15 residues. Germline-derived CDR1 and CDR2 are SEHNR and FQNEAQ (reference sequence). The DNA of the CDR3 is TGTGTCAGCAGCTCCTACAGGGGGCTGAGGACTGAAGCTTTCTTT. Protein: CVSSSYRGLRTEAFF.

This clonotype was seen only a few times. The chain has TRBV9 and TRBJ2-7; TRBD2 might be the D (6 bases). V lost 3 bases, J lost 0 bases, and 10 bases lay in between. The germline CDR1 and CDR2 sequences are SGDLS and YYNGEE. The CDR3 spans 14 residues. The CDR3 spells CASSAAGLSYEQYF. The DNA for the CDR3 is TGTGCCAGCAGCGCGGCGGGGCTCTCCTACGAGCAGTACTTC.

This clonotype was recorded a few times. The chain recombines TRBV20-1 with TRBJ2-3; D is uncertain. The germline V gene has CDR1 DFQATT and CDR2 SNEGSKA (reference sequence). Trimming cost V 0 bases and J 3 bases, with 10 bases left between them. CDR3 length: 14 amino acids. The CDR3 here is CSARDPAATDTQYF. CDR3 DNA: TGCAGTGCTAGAGATCCGGCCGCAACAGATACGCAGTATTTT.

The table lists this clonotype with a few counts. The chain recombines TRBV20-1 with TRBJ2-1; D unresolved. The V gene's germline CDR1 is DFQATT and CDR2 SNEGSKA (reference sequence). Trimming pared 1 base from V and 7 bases from J, leaving 8 bases between. The CDR3 contains 12 residues. CDR3 sequence reads: CSARVGWNEQFF. The CDR3 DNA sequence: TGCAGTGCTAGAGTGGGTTGGAATGAGCAGTTCTTC.

This clonotype occurred a few times. The chain carries TRBV24-1 and TRBJ2-3; D remains ambiguous. This CDR3 region has 15 residues. With 4 bases removed from V and 2 bases from J, the gap between germline ends came to 12 bases. CDR1 is KGHDR and CDR2 is SFDVKD in the germline V gene. The CDR3 DNA reads TGTGCCACCAGTGACCGGGTCCTTAACACAGATACGCAGTATTTT. The encoded protein is CATSDRVLNTDTQYF.

The chain couples TRBV2 to TRBJ2-1; 7 bases map to TRBD1. The CDR3 covers 15 residues. Germline V gene data show CDR1 as SNHLY and CDR2 as FYNNEI. The J segment lost 4 bases and the V segment lost 4 bases, leaving 7 bases of the junction unmatched. Here the CDR3 reads CASSVARGSYNEQFF. CDR3 nucleotide sequence: TGTGCCAGCAGTGTAGCCAGGGGGTCTTACAATGAGCAGTTCTTC.

In the case of this clonotype: One junction end does not reproduce the germline sequence, and a read error may be involved. The chain links TRBV12-3 or TRBV12-4 to TRBJ2-3; TRBD2 matches at 14 bases. CDR3 length equals 17 residues. CDR3 loop: CASPPGLAGAFTDAQYF. CDR3 in DNA: TGTGCCAGCCCCCCGGGACTAGCGGGAGCCTTCACAGATGCGCAGTATTTT.

In this sample, this clonotype turned up a few times. The chain has TRBV2 and TRBJ1-2, with D unclear. CDR1 is SNHLY and CDR2 is FYNNEI in the germline V gene. CDR3 size: 15 residues. V lost 6 bases, J lost 4 bases, and 18 bases lay in between. This CDR3 is CASSAPRYSLYGYTF. In DNA form, the CDR3 reads TGTGCCAGCAGCGCGCCTCGGTACAGTCTCTATGGCTACACCTTC.

The rearrangement joins TRBV10-2 to TRBJ2-4; TRBD1 matches 8 bases. With the DNA end fitting TRBJ2-7 better, the J assignment may be wrong. CDR3 size: 14 residues. In germline, CDR1 is WSHSY, CDR2 SAAADI. The CDR3 loop is CASSVPQGAYEQYF. In nucleotides, the CDR3 is TGCGCCAGCAGTGTCCCACAGGGGGCCTACGAGCAGTACTTC.

The chain recombines TRBV20-1 with TRBJ2-1; D call uncertain. V was pared by 0 bases and J by 6 bases, with 18 bases between. This CDR3 is 16 amino acids long. The V gene's germline CDR1 is DFQATT and CDR2 SNEGSKA (reference sequence). The CDR3 region is CSARDRRLAVLNEQFF. Here the CDR3 DNA reads TGCAGTGCTAGAGATCGGCGTCTGGCAGTCCTCAATGAGCAGTTCTTC.

In this sample, this clonotype turned up a few times. V is TRBV11-2 and J is TRBJ1-1; a weak D match, TRBD1 (6 bases). This CDR3 is 16 amino acids long. Trimming shortened V by 3 bases and J by 3 bases, and 17 bases separated the two germline ends. Germline CDR1 is SGHAT and CDR2 is FQNNGV. The chain's CDR3 is CASSFERGDVDTEAFF. In nucleotides, the CDR3 is TGTGCCAGCAGCTTTGAAAGGGGGGATGTTGACACTGAAGCTTTCTTT.

This chain connects TRBV20-1 to TRBJ2-2, with TRBD1 matching over 8 bases. The CDR3 totals 15 residues. Germline V CDR1 and CDR2: DFQATT, SNEGSKA (reference sequence). Trimming at V came to 1 base and at J to 6 bases, leaving 7 bases not matched to a gene. CDR3 amino acids: CSARVRTGGPGELFF. The CDR3 bases are TGCAGTGCTAGAGTACGAACAGGGGGGCCCGGGGAGCTGTTTTTT.

The rearrangement uses TRBV5-1 and TRBJ2-1; TRBD2 agrees at 9 bases. The CDR3 totals 19 residues. Per the germline V gene, CDR1 is SGHRS and CDR2 is YFSETQ. V trimming: 0 bases; J trimming: 7 bases; junction bases outside the gene matches: 17. This chain's CDR3 is CASSLGGSSWTSALNEQFF. CDR3 coding DNA: TGCGCCAGCAGCTTGGGGGGTTCTTCCTGGACTAGCGCCTTAAATGAGCAGTTCTTC.

The chain couples TRBV12-3 or TRBV12-4 to TRBJ2-1, with D perhaps TRBD1 (6 bases). The CDR3 contains 12 residues. V was pared by 6 bases and J by 9 bases, with 12 bases between. The CDR3 loop reads CASRGIGGEQFF. CDR3 coding DNA: TGTGCCAGCAGGGGGATAGGGGGTGAGCAGTTCTTC.

This clonotype was counted between two and nine times. The chain combines TRBV6-5 with TRBJ2-5; possible D gene TRBD2, 6 bases. Germline values: CDR1 MNHEY, CDR2 SVGAGI. The CDR3 is 13 amino acids. Trimming took 8 bases from V and 11 from J, leaving 21 bases between them. CDR3 loop: CASGRTALDEQYF. The CDR3 bases are TGTGCCAGCGGGAGGACCGCGTTGGATGAGCAGTACTTC.

The chain combines TRBV20-1 with TRBJ2-1, with a possible D match to TRBD1 (5 bases). In germline, CDR1 is DFQATT, CDR2 SNEGSKA (reference sequence). Deletions cut 5 bases from V and 1 base from J, with 15 bases between. CDR3 length: 15 amino acids. CDR3 amino acids: CSAPPGIGSYNEQFF. CDR3 DNA: TGCAGTGCTCCCCCAGGGATTGGGTCCTACAATGAGCAGTTCTTC.

The chain links TRBV7-6 to TRBJ1-4; 8 bases map to TRBD1. The V and J ends lost 0 bases and 5 bases, in that order; junction bases with no gene match: 5. The germline V gene has CDR1 SGHVS and CDR2 FNYEAQ. The CDR3 is 16 residues long. The CDR3 nucleotides are TGTGCCAGCAGCTTAGCGAGGACAGGGTGGAATGAAAAACTGTTTTTT. This sequence encodes CASSLARTGWNEKLFF.

CDR3 coding DNA: TGTGCCAGCACCTTGACTAGCGGGAGGCGGTACGAGCAGTACTTC. It encodes CASTLTSGRRYEQYF. V and J are TRBV28 and TRBJ2-7; 13 bases line up with TRBD2. This CDR3 contains 15 residues. Looked up from germline, CDR1 is MDHEN and CDR2 is SYDVKM. V trimming: 7 bases; J trimming: 4 bases; junction bases outside the gene matches: 7.

This clonotype has more than one count but fewer than ten. The chain carries TRBV7-9 and TRBJ2-1; D is possibly TRBD1 or TRBD2 (6 bases each). The CDR3 is made up of 15 amino acids. The V and J ends lost 5 bases and 0 bases respectively, with 11 bases between them. Germline CDR1 is SEHNR and CDR2 is FQNEAQ (reference sequence). CDR3 region: CASSRGENSYNEQFF. The CDR3 DNA sequence: TGTGCCAGCAGCAGGGGGGAAAACTCCTACAATGAGCAGTTCTTC.

This clonotype was seen ten or more times. The chain is built from TRBV7-9 and TRBJ2-5; D is undetermined. CDR1 is SEHNR and CDR2 is FQNEAQ in the germline V gene (reference sequence). Trimming pared 5 bases from V and 3 bases from J, leaving 4 bases between. The CDR3 has 11 amino acids. Written as DNA, the CDR3 is TGTGCCAGCAGCAGAAAAGAGACCCAGTACTTC. Translated, it gives CASSRKETQYF.

This clonotype has at least ten counts. The chain recombines TRBV6-6 with TRBJ2-3, with D possibly matching TRBD1 (6 bases). Germline-derived CDR1 and CDR2 are MNHNY and SVGAGI (reference sequence). The CDR3 has 16 residues. V gave up 5 bases and J gave up 1 base, with 16 bases separating them. CDR3 in DNA: TGTGCCAGCAGTCCACTCAGGGGAAACGGCACAGATACGCAGTATTTT. Its protein product is CASSPLRGNGTDTQYF.

The rearrangement joins TRBV27 to TRBJ2-7; D possibly corresponds to TRBD2 (6 bases). Trimming removed 1 base from V and 3 bases from J, with 22 bases in between. The CDR3 has 18 residues. CDR1 is MNHEY and CDR2 is SMNVEV in the germline V gene (reference sequence). CDR3 nucleotides: TGTGCCAGCAGTTTATGGGGCCTCCGGGACTCCCTGTTCTACGAGCAGTACTTC. Its protein product is CASSLWGLRDSLFYEQYF.

The CDR3 DNA sequence: TGTGCCAGCAGCCAAGATCTAGTCTTGGACAGGGCCCAAGAGACCCAGTACTTC. Its protein is CASSQDLVLDRAQETQYF. This chain joins TRBV3-1 and TRBJ2-5; 8 bases fit TRBD1. This CDR3 has 18 residues. Trimming took 0 bases from V and 1 from J; bases not matched to a gene: 10. Germline values: CDR1 LGHDT, CDR2 YNNKEL (reference sequence).

This CDR3 is CAISALAARVDEQFF. CDR3 nucleotides: TGTGCCATCAGCGCACTAGCGGCTAGGGTCGATGAGCAGTTCTTC. This chain connects TRBV10-3 to TRBJ2-1; 8 bases are a match to TRBD2. The germline gives CDR1 ENHRY, CDR2 SYGVKD. CDR3 size: 15 residues. V was pared by 6 bases and J by 8 bases, with 12 bases of the junction left unmatched.

V gene TRBV4-2 combines with J gene TRBJ2-3; 11 bases are shared with TRBD2. V was clipped by 3 bases and J by 6 bases; unmatched bases: 11. CDR1 is LGHNA and CDR2 is YNFKEQ in the germline V gene. This CDR3 has 17 amino acids. Here the CDR3 DNA reads TGTGCCAGCAGCCACCAAGCCGGGACTAGCGGTTCTGATACGCAGTATTTT. This sequence encodes CASSHQAGTSGSDTQYF.

The J gene is TRBJ1-4, the V gene TRBV10-3; no firm D call. The ends were cut back, 8 bases at V and 2 bases at J, with 9 bases in the middle. The CDR3 is 13 amino acids. CDR1 and CDR2 (germline): ENHRY, SYGVKD. The CDR3 region has the DNA TGTGCCATCCAGAGGGAGACTAATGAAAAACTGTTTTTT. It translates to CAIQRETNEKLFF.

This rearrangement joins TRBV7-8 to TRBJ2-5; unclear D gene. The germline V gene encodes CDR1 SGHVS and CDR2 FQNEAQ. The ends were cut back, 4 bases at V and 11 bases at J, with 14 bases in the middle. This CDR3 contains 12 residues. The CDR3 loop is CASSSVVNEQYF. The CDR3 DNA follows: TGTGCCAGCAGCTCAGTAGTGAATGAGCAGTACTTC.